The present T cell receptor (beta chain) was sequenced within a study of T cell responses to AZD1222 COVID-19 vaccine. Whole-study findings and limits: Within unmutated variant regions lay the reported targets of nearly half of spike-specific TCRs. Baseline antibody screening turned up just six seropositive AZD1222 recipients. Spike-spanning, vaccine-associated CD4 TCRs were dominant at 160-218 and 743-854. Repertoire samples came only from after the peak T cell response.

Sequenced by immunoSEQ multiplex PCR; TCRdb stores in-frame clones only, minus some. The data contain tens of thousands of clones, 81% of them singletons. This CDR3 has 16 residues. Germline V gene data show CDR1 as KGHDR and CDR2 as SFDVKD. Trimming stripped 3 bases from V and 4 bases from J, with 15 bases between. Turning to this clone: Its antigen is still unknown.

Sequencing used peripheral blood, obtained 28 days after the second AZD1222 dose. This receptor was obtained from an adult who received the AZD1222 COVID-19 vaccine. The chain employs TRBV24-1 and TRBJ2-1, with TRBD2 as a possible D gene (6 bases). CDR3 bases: TGTGCCACCAGTGATAATCAGGGAGGTGTTTACAATGAGCAGTTCTTC. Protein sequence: CATSDNQGGVYNEQFF.